Listed below are T cell receptor beta chains from one sample, sequenced in a study of T cells in Graves' hyperthyroidism and ophthalmopathy. One entry per CDR3 protein results from TCRdb running MiXCR on the multiplex PCR reads. The table has roughly 510,000 distinct CDR3 sequences, 20% seen once. The material sequenced was blood. The receptors shown here come from a man aged 18-30 years with Graves' hyperthyroidism. The CDR3 runs from the conserved cysteine through the conserved F or W. A D gene is named only where the DNA matches it firmly. The size field is filled for only some rows; it gives once, few, many or a size class.

many | TRBJ1-2 | TRBV6-4 | TRBD1 | CASSEAGTGNGYTF | TGTGCCAGCAGTGAGGCCGGGACAGGGAACGGCTACACCTTC
many | TRBJ1-6 | TRBV20-1 | TRBD1 | CSAREGTVAYNSPLHF | TGCAGTGCTAGAGAGGGGACAGTTGCTTATAATTCACCCCTCCACTTT
many | TRBJ2-7 | TRBV6-2/TRBV6-3 | TRBD1 | CASRGTADYEQYF | TGTGCCAGTAGGGGGACAGCAGACTACGAGCAGTACTTC
many | TRBJ1-5 | TRBV4-2 | - | CASSQGAGQPQHF | TGTGCCAGCAGCCAGGGGGCCGGGCAGCCCCAGCATTTT
many | TRBJ2-7 | TRBV28 | - | CASSLTRSYEQYF | TGTGCCAGCAGTCTGACACGTTCCTACGAGCAGTACTTC
many | TRBJ1-1 | TRBV27 | - | CASTPGAGYTEAFF | TGTGCCAGCACACCCGGGGCAGGGTACACTGAAGCTTTCTTT
- | TRBJ2-7 | TRBV6-1 | TRBD1 | CASRSGQSEQYF | TGTGCCAGCAGATCGGGACAGAGCGAGCAGTACTTC
- | TRBJ1-1 | TRBV27 | - | CASSFRDF | TGTGCCAGCAGTTTTAGGGACTTT
- | TRBJ1-6 | TRBV10-3 | - | CAIASGKNSPLHF | TGCGCCATCGCCAGCGGGAAAAATTCACCCCTCCACTTT
many | TRBJ2-3 | TRBV20-1 | - | CSARDLAKTSTDTQYF | TGCAGTGCTAGAGATTTAGCGAAGACTAGCACAGATACGCAGTATTTT
- | TRBJ2-7 | TRBV15 | - | CATSREGEQYF | TGTGCCACCAGCAGAGAAGGCGAGCAGTACTTC
many | TRBJ2-7 | TRBV7-8 | - | CASSLEPVSSYEQYF | TGTGCCAGCAGCTTAGAGCCGGTGAGCTCCTACGAGCAGTACTTC
many | TRBJ2-5 | TRBV6-1 | TRBD2 | CASSRSGAVQETQYF | TGTGCCAGCAGTCGTAGCGGGGCCGTCCAAGAGACCCAGTACTTC
many | TRBJ2-5 | TRBV29-1 | - | CSVVDGETQYF | TGCAGCGTTGTTGACGGGGAGACCCAGTACTTC
- | TRBJ2-4 | TRBV7-9 | - | CASSLPKFSGPKNIQYF | TGTGCCAGCAGCTTGCCCAAGTTTAGCGGCCCCAAAAACATTCAGTACTTC
many | TRBJ1-2 | TRBV19 | - | CASSIDGGASGYTF | TGTGCCAGTAGTATAGATGGGGGGGCGAGTGGCTACACCTTC
many | TRBJ1-5 | TRBV6-5 | TRBD1 | CASSQDRGHQPQHF | TGTGCCAGCAGTCAGGACAGGGGGCATCAGCCCCAGCATTTT
many | TRBJ1-1 | TRBV28 | - | CASSLLRAPEAFF | TGTGCCAGCAGTTTATTAAGGGCCCCTGAAGCTTTCTTT
few | TRBJ2-3 | TRBV6-4 | TRBD1 | CASSRQGELPTDTQYF | TGTGCCAGCAGTCGACAGGGGGAGCTCCCCACAGATACGCAGTATTTT
many | TRBJ1-1 | TRBV7-9 | - | CASSLARGYTEAFF | TGTGCCAGCAGCTTAGCGCGAGGGTACACTGAAGCTTTCTTT
many | TRBJ1-1 | TRBV12-3/TRBV12-4 | - | CASSGPGRGEAFF | TGTGCCAGCAGTGGCCCGGGCAGAGGTGAAGCTTTCTTT
many | TRBJ2-7 | TRBV25-1 | TRBD1 | CASMGDRGGEQYF | TGTGCCAGCATGGGGGACAGGGGAGGTGAGCAGTACTTC
few | TRBJ2-5 | TRBV12-3/TRBV12-4 | - | CAGSPPGETQYF | TGTGCCGGCAGTCCTCCCGGAGAGACCCAGTACTTC
many | TRBJ2-7 | TRBV6-2/TRBV6-3 | TRBD1 | CASSYLDRGVYEQYF | TGTGCCAGCAGTTACTTGGACAGGGGGGTCTACGAGCAGTACTTC
many | TRBJ2-4 | TRBV20-1 | - | CSARDFTGHKKNIQYF | TGCAGTGCTAGAGATTTTACGGGACACAAGAAAAACATTCAGTACTTC
few | TRBJ1-2 | TRBV3-1 | TRBD1 | CASSPTGWGYTF | TGTGCCAGCAGCCCGACAGGGTGGGGCTACACCTTC
- | TRBJ1-1 | TRBV6-1 | - | CASRPTGRAEAFF | TGTGCCAGCAGACCTACAGGGCGCGCTGAAGCTTTCTTT
many | TRBJ2-5 | TRBV6-5 | - | CASSSHEGETQYF | TGTGCCAGCAGTTCCCACGAGGGAGAGACCCAGTACTTC
many | TRBJ2-5 | TRBV12-3/TRBV12-4 | - | CASSRGQETQYF | TGTGCCAGCAGTAGGGGACAAGAGACCCAGTACTTC
many | TRBJ1-5 | TRBV6-1 | - | CASSEWYQPQHF | TGTGCCAGCAGTGAGTGGTATCAGCCCCAGCATTTT
- | TRBJ1-5 | TRBV12-3/TRBV12-4 | - | CASSFAGRNQPQHF | TGTGCCAGCAGTTTTGCCGGGCGAAATCAGCCCCAGCATTTT
many | TRBJ2-7 | TRBV14 | - | CASSQERRIGQYF | TGTGCCAGCAGCCAAGAACGGCGCATTGGGCAGTACTTC
many | TRBJ1-1 | TRBV20-1 | - | CSASDLNTEAFF | TGCAGTGCTAGTGACCTGAACACTGAAGCTTTCTTT
- | TRBJ1-2 | TRBV18 | - | CASSPSDTRGYTF | TGTGCCAGCTCACCGTCCGACACGCGGGGCTACACCTTC
few | TRBJ1-1 | TRBV7-2 | - | CASSSTSQGLEAFF | TGTGCCAGCAGCTCAACCTCGCAGGGTCTCGAAGCTTTCTTT
few | TRBJ2-7 | TRBV6-1 | - | CASSEGTFRTYEQYF | TGTGCCAGCAGTGAAGGGACTTTCAGGACCTACGAGCAGTACTTC
many | TRBJ1-1 | TRBV12-3/TRBV12-4 | - | CASSSQVGDTEAFF | TGTGCCAGCAGTTCCCAAGTTGGGGACACTGAAGCTTTCTTT
many | TRBJ1-5 | TRBV12-3/TRBV12-4 | - | CASSAGLVLKLGNQPQHF | TGTGCCAGCAGTGCAGGGTTAGTTCTAAAGCTCGGCAATCAGCCCCAGCATTTT
- | TRBJ1-2 | TRBV3-1 | - | CASSPDGRSYTF | TGTGCCAGCAGCCCGGACGGACGGTCCTACACCTTC
- | TRBJ2-7 | TRBV18 | - | CASSPREDDEQYF | TGTGCCAGCTCACCAAGGGAGGACGACGAGCAGTACTTC
many | TRBJ2-7 | TRBV27 | - | CASSLSGGPYEQYF | TGTGCCAGCAGCTTAAGTGGGGGACCCTACGAGCAGTACTTC
few | TRBJ2-7 | TRBV27 | - | CASSPRGTYYEQYF | TGTGCCAGCAGTCCTCGTGGCACCTACTACGAGCAGTACTTC
- | TRBJ1-3 | TRBV5-6 | TRBD1 | CASSRTGTGDGNTIYF | TGTGCCAGCAGCAGGACCGGGACAGGGGACGGAAACACCATATATTTT
few | TRBJ1-2 | TRBV7-2 | - | CASSSDRLYGYTF | TGTGCCAGCAGCTCCGACAGGCTATATGGCTACACCTTC
many | TRBJ2-5 | TRBV6-2/TRBV6-3 | - | CASSPRGNKETQYF | TGTGCCAGCAGTCCCAGGGGAAACAAAGAGACCCAGTACTTC
- | TRBJ1-2 | TRBV2 | - | CASSLLSGSNYGYTF | TGTGCCAGCAGTCTTTTATCGGGTAGCAACTATGGCTACACCTTC
- | TRBJ2-3 | TRBV5-1 | - | CASSPVGRALLTDTQYF | TGCGCCAGCAGCCCCGTGGGGCGGGCCCTACTCACAGATACGCAGTATTTT
many | TRBJ2-7 | TRBV15 | - | CATSGDRNSYEQYF | TGTGCCACCAGCGGGGACCGAAACTCCTACGAGCAGTACTTC
many | TRBJ1-1 | TRBV9 | - | CASSVVQESEAFF | TGTGCCAGCAGCGTAGTCCAAGAAAGTGAAGCTTTCTTT
- | TRBJ2-2 | TRBV28 | TRBD1 | CASSPAGQGIGTGELFF | TGTGCCAGCAGTCCCGCGGGACAGGGGATCGGCACCGGGGAGCTGTTTTTT
- | TRBJ2-6 | TRBV12-3/TRBV12-4 | - | CASSNVAGANVLTF | TGTGCCAGCAGTAACGTGGCCGGGGCCAACGTCCTGACTTTC
once | TRBJ2-6 | TRBV9 | - | CASSAPTGQGYSGANVLTF | TGTGCCAGCAGCGCCCCGACGGGACAAGGATACTCTGGGGCCAACGTCCTGACTTTC
many | TRBJ1-1 | TRBV12-3/TRBV12-4 | - | CASSLSLGRQNTEAFF | TGTGCCAGCAGTTTAAGTTTGGGCAGGCAGAACACTGAAGCTTTCTTT
many | TRBJ1-1 | TRBV12-3/TRBV12-4 | - | CASRREGEEVLEAFF | TGTGCCAGCAGGCGTGAGGGGGAAGAGGTCCTTGAAGCTTTCTTT